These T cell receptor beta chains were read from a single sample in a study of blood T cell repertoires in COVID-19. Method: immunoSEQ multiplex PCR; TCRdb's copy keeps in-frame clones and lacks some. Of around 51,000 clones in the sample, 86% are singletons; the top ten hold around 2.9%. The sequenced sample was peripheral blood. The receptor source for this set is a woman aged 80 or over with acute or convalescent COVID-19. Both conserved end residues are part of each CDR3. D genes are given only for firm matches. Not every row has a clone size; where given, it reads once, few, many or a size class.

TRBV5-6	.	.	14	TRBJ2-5	CASSLETGQGTQYF	TGTGCCAGCAGCTTGGAGACGGGTCAGGGGACCCAGTACTTC
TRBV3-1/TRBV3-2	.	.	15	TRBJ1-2	CASSQDLSPGGGYTF	TGTGCCAGCAGCCAAGATTTAAGCCCTGGCGGCGGCTACACCTTC
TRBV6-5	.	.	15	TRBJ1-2	CASSGGPTVNYGYTF	TGTGCCAGCAGCGGGGGGCCCACCGTTAACTATGGCTACACCTTC
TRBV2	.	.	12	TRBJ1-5	CASSESPLPQHF	TGTGCCAGCAGTGAAAGCCCACTCCCCCAGCATTTT
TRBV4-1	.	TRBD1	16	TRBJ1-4	CASSQDPGQGNEKLFF	TGCGCCAGCAGCCAAGACCCCGGACAGGGGAATGAAAAACTGTTTTTT
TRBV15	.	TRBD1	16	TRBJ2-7	CATSRGSGTGIYEQYF	TGTGCCACCAGCAGAGGTTCCGGGACAGGAATCTACGAGCAGTACTTC
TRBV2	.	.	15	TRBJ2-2	CASRPQFANTGELFF	TGTGCCAGCAGACCACAGTTCGCGAACACCGGGGAGCTGTTTTTT
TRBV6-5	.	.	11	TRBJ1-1	CASGEIAEAFF	TGTGCCAGCGGGGAGATAGCTGAAGCTTTCTTT
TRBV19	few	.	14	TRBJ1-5	CASRDSRGNQPQHF	TGTGCCAGTAGAGACTCCCGAGGCAATCAGCCCCAGCATTTT
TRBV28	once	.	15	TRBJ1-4	CASSKVAAAREKLFF	TGTGCCAGCAGTAAGGTGGCGGCTGCCCGAGAAAAACTGTTTTTT
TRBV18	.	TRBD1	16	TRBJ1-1	CASSPGTGGTNTEAFF	TGTGCCAGCTCACCCGGGACAGGGGGGACGAACACTGAAGCTTTCTTT
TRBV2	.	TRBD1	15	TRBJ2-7	CASRGPGQGSYEQYF	TGTGCCAGCAGGGGCCCGGGACAGGGGTCCTACGAGCAGTACTTC
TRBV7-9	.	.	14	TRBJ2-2	CASSLAMNTGELFF	TGTGCCAGCAGCTTAGCTATGAACACCGGGGAGCTGTTTTTT
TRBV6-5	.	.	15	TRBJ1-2	CASSYRTDINYGYTF	TGTGCCAGCAGTTACCGGACAGACATTAACTATGGCTACACCTTC
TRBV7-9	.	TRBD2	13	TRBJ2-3	CASSGGRADTQYF	TGTGCCAGCTCGGGGGGGCGGGCAGATACGCAGTATTTT
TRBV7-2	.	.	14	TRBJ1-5	CASSNQGANQPQHF	TGTGCCAGCAGCAACCAGGGTGCCAATCAGCCCCAGCATTTT
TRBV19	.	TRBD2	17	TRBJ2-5	CASSIGTSGGIGETQYF	TGTGCCAGTAGTATAGGGACTAGCGGGGGGATTGGGGAGACCCAGTACTTC
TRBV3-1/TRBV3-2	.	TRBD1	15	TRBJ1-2	CASSQGAGGTFGYTF	TGTGCCAGCAGCCAAGGAGCAGGGGGCACGTTCGGCTACACCTTC
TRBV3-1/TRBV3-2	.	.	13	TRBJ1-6	CASSQTENSPLHF	TGTGCCAGCAGCCAGACTGAGAATTCACCCCTCCACTTT
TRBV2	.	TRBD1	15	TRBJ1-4	CASSGLTGTNEKLFF	TGTGCCAGCAGTGGGTTGACAGGGACTAATGAAAAACTGTTTTTT